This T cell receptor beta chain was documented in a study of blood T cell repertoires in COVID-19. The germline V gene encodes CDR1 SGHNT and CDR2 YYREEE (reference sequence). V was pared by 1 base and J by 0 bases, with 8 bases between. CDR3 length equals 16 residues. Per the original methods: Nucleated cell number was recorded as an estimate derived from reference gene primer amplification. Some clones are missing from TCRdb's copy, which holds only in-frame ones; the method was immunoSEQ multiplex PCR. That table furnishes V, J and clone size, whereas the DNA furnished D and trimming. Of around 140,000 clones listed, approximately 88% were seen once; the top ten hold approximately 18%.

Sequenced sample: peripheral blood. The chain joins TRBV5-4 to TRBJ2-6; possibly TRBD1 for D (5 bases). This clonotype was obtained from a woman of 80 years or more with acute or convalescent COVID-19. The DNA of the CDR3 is TGTGCCAGCAGCTTGACAGGCCGCTCTGGGGCCAACGTCCTGACTTTC. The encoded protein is CASSLTGRSGANVLTF.